What follows are 28 T cell receptor beta chains derived from one specimen sequenced in a study of T cells in Graves' hyperthyroidism and ophthalmopathy. RNA transcripts provided the source from which TCR beta CDR3 regions were amplified. HTBI primers were the set used in a first-round RT-PCR of the TCR CDR3. TCRdb analysed the multiplex PCR reads with MiXCR anew, one entry per CDR3 protein. Among approximately 510,000 distinct CDR3 sequences listed, about 45% were seen once. Sequenced material: peripheral blood or thyroid tissue (not recorded which). Source of these receptors: an adult woman with Graves' disease, either hyperthyroidism or ophthalmopathy (not recorded which).

This sequence joins TRBV19 and TRBJ1-3; D uncertain. The CDR3 covers 13 residues. From germline, CDR1 is LNHDA and CDR2 SQIVND (reference sequence). The ends were cut back, 2 bases at V and 8 bases at J, with 10 bases in the middle. The CDR3 is CASSIMPGDTIYF. As DNA, the CDR3 is TGTGCCAGTAGTATAATGCCAGGAGACACCATATATTTT.

The chain is built from TRBV2 and TRBJ2-7; D is uncertain. Germline assignment: CDR1 SNHLY and CDR2 FYNNEI. The ends were cut back, 6 bases at V and 2 bases at J, with 11 bases in the middle. CDR3 length: 13 amino acids. The CDR3 DNA sequence: TGTGCCAGCAGCACCGGACGGCCCTACGAGCAGTACTTC. Translating it yields CASSTGRPYEQYF. The full variable domain, rest sourced from reference TRBV2 and TRBJ2-7, is EPEVTQTPSHQVTQMGQEVILRCVPISNHLYFYWYRQILGQKVEFLVSFYNNEISEKSEIFDDQFSVERPDGSNFTLKIRSTKLEDSAMYFCASSTGRPYEQYFGPGTRLTVT.

This clonotype was detected many times. The CDR3, as DNA: TGTGCCAGCAGCTTAGGGAGAAGAGACACTGAAGCTTTCTTT. Encoded protein: CASSLGRRDTEAFF. The gene calls are TRBV7-2 and TRBJ1-1; D is uncertain. Germline CDR1 and CDR2: SGHTA and FQGNSA. V lost 1 base and J 3 bases, leaving 9 bases between the germline ends. The CDR3 is 14 residues long.

V and J are TRBV29-1 and TRBJ2-5, with 8 bases matching TRBD2. Germline V gives CDR1 SQVTM, CDR2 ANQGSEA. V trimming: 6 bases; J trimming: 0 bases; junction bases outside the gene matches: 3. CDR3 size: 13 residues. The CDR3 sequence is CSVRLAYQETQYF. The CDR3 bases are TGCAGCGTCAGACTAGCGTACCAAGAGACCCAGTACTTC.

This clonotype was seen repeatedly, ten times or more. The chain couples TRBV4-2 to TRBJ1-1; TRBD1 matches 7 bases. The trim removed 4 bases at V and 12 bases at J, leaving 8 bases unmatched. In germline, CDR1 is LGHNA, CDR2 YNFKEQ. The CDR3 runs to 12 residues. The DNA for the CDR3 is TGTGCCAGCAGCCCCGAGACAGGGAGTTCTTTCTTT. It codes for CASSPETGSSFF.

The table lists this clonotype with a few counts. The chain links TRBV7-9 to TRBJ1-4; no clear D gene. Trimming took off 5 bases at V and 11 bases at J, with 18 bases between the two ends. CDR3 length equals 14 residues. The germline V gene encodes CDR1 SEHNR and CDR2 FQNEAQ (reference sequence). CDR3 DNA sequence: TGTGCCAGCAGCCGAAACGGACCCGATAGCAAACTGTTTTTT. Translated: CASSRNGPDSKLFF.

The gene calls are TRBV10-1 and TRBJ2-3; D not resolved. The CDR3 has 12 residues. Per the germline V gene, CDR1 is WNHNN and CDR2 is SYGVQD (reference sequence). Trimming cost V 5 bases and J 5 bases, with 8 bases left between them. The CDR3 is CASSPARDTQYF. CDR3 DNA: TGCGCCAGCAGTCCAGCCAGAGATACGCAGTATTTT.

J is TRBJ2-7 and V is TRBV20-1, with 14 bases fitting TRBD2. Germline V lookup: CDR1 DFQATT, CDR2 SNEGSKA (reference sequence). The CDR3 runs to 18 residues. After removal of 0 bases from V and 5 bases from J, the junction contained 12 bases not matched to a gene. Here the CDR3 DNA reads TGCAGTGCTAGAGATTTAGGGACTAGCGGGGGACCGGAGGACGAGCAGTACTTC. This encodes CSARDLGTSGGPEDEQYF.

The chain employs TRBV28 and TRBJ2-2; a weak D match, TRBD1 (5 bases). V lost 9 bases, J lost 1 base, and 9 bases lay in between. The CDR3 is made up of 13 amino acids. Germline CDR1 is MDHEN and CDR2 is SYDVKM. CDR3 nucleotide sequence: TGTGCCAGTGAACAGGTGAACACCGGGGAGCTGTTTTTT. Protein: CASEQVNTGELFF.

This clonotype was seen only a few times. The CDR3 nucleotides are TGTGCCAGCAGCTTAGCATCCGGACAGGGACCCTACGAGCAGTACTTC. Translation: CASSLASGQGPYEQYF. The rearrangement joins TRBV7-9 to TRBJ2-7; 8 nucleotides line up with TRBD1. This CDR3 has 16 residues. The junction had 6 bases not matched to a gene; V was cut back by 0 bases and J by 2 bases. Looked up from germline, CDR1 is SEHNR and CDR2 is FQNEAQ (reference sequence).

The chain has TRBV10-3 and TRBJ2-2, with 7 bases aligning to TRBD2. This CDR3 contains 15 residues. V trimming: 6 bases; J trimming: 0 bases; junction bases outside the gene matches: 4. Germline V gene lookup returns CDR1 ENHRY and CDR2 SYGVKD. CDR3 sequence reads: CAIRGGLANTGELFF. In nucleotides, the CDR3 is TGTGCCATCAGGGGAGGACTAGCGAACACCGGGGAGCTGTTTTTT.

The chain has TRBV20-1 and TRBJ2-7, with 8 bases fitting TRBD1. The CDR3 totals 14 residues. The junction had 3 bases not matched to a gene; V was cut back by 0 bases and J by 2 bases. CDR1 is DFQATT and CDR2 is SNEGSKA in the germline V gene (reference sequence). The CDR3 DNA follows: TGCAGTGCTAGAGAGGGGACAGGTACCTACGAGCAGTACTTC. Its translation is CSAREGTGTYEQYF.

The chain recombines TRBV20-1 with TRBJ1-1, with 8 bases identical to TRBD1. The CDR3 contains 13 residues. With 6 bases clipped from V and 3 bases from J, the junction kept 6 bases outside the gene matches. From germline, CDR1 is DFQATT and CDR2 SNEGSKA (reference sequence). The CDR3 nucleotides read TGCAGTGCACGGGACAGGCGGGACACTGAAGCTTTCTTT. The encoded protein is CSARDRRDTEAFF.

This chain uses TRBV2 with TRBJ1-5; D is perhaps TRBD1 (5 bases). The CDR3 length is 17 residues. With 8 bases removed from V and 11 bases from J, the gap between germline ends came to 31 bases. Germline assignment: CDR1 SNHLY and CDR2 FYNNEI. Here the CDR3 reads CASRGLAGGARWETQHF. The CDR3 coding sequence is TGTGCCAGCCGGGGACTAGCGGGAGGAGCGAGGTGGGAGACCCAGCATTTT.

This clonotype came up once. J is TRBJ1-4 and V is TRBV5-1, with D possibly being TRBD1 (5 bases). Germline V CDR1 and CDR2: SGHRS, YFSETQ. V lost 3 bases and J lost 14, with 17 bases in between. The CDR3 has 13 amino acids. CDR3 amino acids: CASSWTGTSNLFF. CDR3 bases: TGCGCCAGCAGCTGGACGGGGACTTCTAATCTGTTTTTT. Full variable domain (outside the CDR3, taken from reference TRBV5-1 and TRBJ1-4): KAGVTQTPRYLIKTRGQQVTLSCSPISGHRSVSWYQQTPGQGLQFLFEYFSETQRNKGNFPGRFSGRQFSNSRSEMNVSTLELGDSALYLCASSWTGTSNLFFGSGTQLSVL.

The chain has TRBV29-1 and TRBJ1-1, with a weak D call TRBD1 (6 bases). From germline, CDR1 is SQVTM and CDR2 ANQGSEA. This CDR3 spans 14 amino acids. Trimming took 4 bases from V and 7 from J, leaving 19 bases between them. This CDR3 reads CSVGWRGFGNEAFF. In DNA form, the CDR3 reads TGCAGCGTTGGATGGAGGGGGTTTGGGAATGAAGCTTTCTTT.

V and J are TRBV7-6 and TRBJ2-5; possibly TRBD2 for D (5 bases). Per germline, CDR1 SGHVS and CDR2 FNYEAQ. The CDR3 is 15 residues long. Trimming removed 5 bases at V and 5 bases at J, with 18 bases between. CDR3 in amino acids: CASSGRVRLRETQYF. The CDR3 nucleotides read TGTGCCAGCAGCGGGCGGGTTAGGCTACGTGAGACCCAGTACTTC.

V is TRBV7-2 and J is TRBJ2-5; D assignment may be TRBD1 or TRBD2 (5 bases each). This CDR3 has 15 amino acids. Per germline, CDR1 SGHTA and CDR2 FQGNSA. V was trimmed by 4 bases and J by 5 bases, leaving 17 bases between them. The CDR3 nucleotides are TGTGCCAGCAGCTATGCCGGGACCCCTCGGGAGACCCAGTACTTC. This encodes CASSYAGTPRETQYF.

The CDR3 nucleotides read TGTGCCAGCAGCTTAATGGGGTACTACGAGCAGTACTTC. It yields the protein CASSLMGYYEQYF. The chain carries TRBV11-2 and TRBJ2-7, with unresolved D. V lost 2 bases, J lost 3 bases, and 8 bases lay in between. The CDR3 length is 13 residues. Germline-derived CDR1 and CDR2 are SGHAT and FQNNGV.

This clonotype appeared many times. The chain uses TRBV25-1 and TRBJ2-6; 9 positions match TRBD1. V dropped 7 bases and J dropped 1; count of bases not matched to a gene: 14. This CDR3 is 19 amino acids long. The germline gives CDR1 MGHDK, CDR2 SYGVNS. The CDR3 nucleotides read TGTGCCAGCATGGGGGCCACCGGGACAGGGACTTCTGGGGCCAACGTCCTGACTTTC. Encoded protein: CASMGATGTGTSGANVLTF.

This chain joins TRBV7-8 and TRBJ1-4; D might be TRBD1 (5 bases). V lost 0 bases and J lost 1, with 12 bases in between. The CDR3 is 17 amino acids. Germline assignment: CDR1 SGHVS and CDR2 FQNEAQ. CDR3 amino acids: CASSLAPTGLTNEKLFF. The CDR3 nucleotides read TGTGCCAGCAGCTTAGCACCCACGGGACTAACTAATGAAAAACTGTTTTTT.

In DNA, the CDR3 is TGTGCCAGTAGGAGACAGGGTAGCAATCAGCCCCAGCATTTT. Translation gives CASRRQGSNQPQHF. The chain links TRBV19 to TRBJ1-5, with 7 positions matching TRBD1. V was clipped by 6 bases and J by 0 bases; unmatched bases: 2. The CDR3 has 14 amino acids. The V gene's germline CDR1 is LNHDA and CDR2 SQIVND (reference sequence).

This clonotype has just one count. This rearrangement joins TRBV5-4 to TRBJ2-2; the match to TRBD2 covers 8 bases. Trimming took 0 bases from V and 7 from J; bases not matched to a gene: 8. There are 16 residues in the CDR3. Per germline, CDR1 SGHNT and CDR2 YYREEE (reference sequence). The CDR3 DNA reads TGTGCCAGCAGCTTGGGCGCGGGAGGCCTGAACGGGGAGCTGTTTTTT. This translates into CASSLGAGGLNGELFF.

This clonotype was found many times. The chain carries TRBV4-3 and TRBJ1-2, with D maybe TRBD1 (6 bases). Trimming took off 3 bases at V and 6 bases at J, with 20 bases between the two ends. The CDR3 length is 16 residues. CDR1 is LGHNA and CDR2 is YSLEER in the germline V gene. As DNA, the CDR3 is TGCGCCAGCAGCCAGTACGGGGTGGGAACAGGGAATGGCTACACCTTC. Translated: CASSQYGVGTGNGYTF.

This clonotype was observed at least ten times. The rearrangement joins TRBV10-3 to TRBJ1-5; D is ambiguous. Trimming removed 2 bases from V and 1 base from J, with 9 bases in between. The germline gives CDR1 ENHRY, CDR2 SYGVKD. CDR3 length equals 15 residues. Written as DNA, the CDR3 is TGTGCCATCAGTGAGAATGTAGGGAGCAATCAGCCCCAGCATTTT. It translates to CAISENVGSNQPQHF.

This clonotype showed up many times. The V call is TRBV7-2, the J call TRBJ2-2, with D possibly being TRBD1 or TRBD2 (5 bases each). The CDR3 runs to 16 residues. With 5 bases removed from V and 3 bases from J, the gap between germline ends came to 16 bases. Germline CDR1 SGHTA, CDR2 FQGNSA. CDR3: CASSKNGGGDTGELFF. DNA for the CDR3: TGTGCCAGCAGCAAGAATGGGGGTGGGGACACCGGGGAGCTGTTTTTT.

The chain recombines TRBV29-1 with TRBJ2-7, with a possible D match to TRBD1 (7 bases). The CDR3 is 13 amino acids. V lost 8 bases, J lost 3 bases, and 17 bases lay in between. Germline CDR1 SQVTM, CDR2 ANQGSEA. The CDR3 region has the DNA TGCAGCTTAGGGGCAGGGGGGATCTACGAGCAGTACTTC. This sequence encodes CSLGAGGIYEQYF.

The chain uses TRBV20-1 and TRBJ2-2, with D possibly TRBD1 on 7 matching bases. The CDR3 runs 14 residues. Germline lookup yields CDR1 DFQATT and CDR2 SNEGSKA (reference sequence). V lost 5 bases and J 4 bases, leaving 14 bases between the germline ends. The CDR3 spells CSAGGSGGTGELFF. The CDR3 region has the DNA TGCAGTGCTGGGGGGTCAGGGGGCACCGGGGAGCTGTTTTTT.